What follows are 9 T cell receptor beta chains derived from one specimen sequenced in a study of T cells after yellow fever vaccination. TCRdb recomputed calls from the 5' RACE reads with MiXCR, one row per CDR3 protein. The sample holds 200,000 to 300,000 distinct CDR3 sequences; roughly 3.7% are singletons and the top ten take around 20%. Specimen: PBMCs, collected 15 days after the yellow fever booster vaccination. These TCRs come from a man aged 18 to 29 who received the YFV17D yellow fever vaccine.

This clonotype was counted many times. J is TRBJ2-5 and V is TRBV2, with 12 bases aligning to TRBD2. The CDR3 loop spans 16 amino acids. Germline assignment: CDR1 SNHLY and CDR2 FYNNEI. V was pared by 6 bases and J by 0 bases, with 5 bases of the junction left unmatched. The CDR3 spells CASRDGLAGNQETQYF. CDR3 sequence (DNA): TGTGCCAGCAGGGACGGACTAGCGGGGAACCAAGAGACCCAGTACTTC.

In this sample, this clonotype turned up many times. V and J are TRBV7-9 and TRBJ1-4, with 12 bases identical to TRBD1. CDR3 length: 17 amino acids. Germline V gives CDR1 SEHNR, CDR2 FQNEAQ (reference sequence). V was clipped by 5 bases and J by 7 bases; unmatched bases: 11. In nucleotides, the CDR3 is TGTGCCAGCAGCAAGGGACAGGGGGCGATCGCTGGTGAAAAACTGTTTTTT. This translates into CASSKGQGAIAGEKLFF.

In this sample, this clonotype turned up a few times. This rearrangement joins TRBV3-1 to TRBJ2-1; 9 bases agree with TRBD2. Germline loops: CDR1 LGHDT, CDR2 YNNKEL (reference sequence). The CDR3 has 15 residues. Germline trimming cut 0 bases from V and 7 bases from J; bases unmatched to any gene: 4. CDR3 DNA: TGTGCCAGCAGCCAAGATGGACTAGCGAGGAATGAGCAGTTCTTC. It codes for CASSQDGLARNEQFF.

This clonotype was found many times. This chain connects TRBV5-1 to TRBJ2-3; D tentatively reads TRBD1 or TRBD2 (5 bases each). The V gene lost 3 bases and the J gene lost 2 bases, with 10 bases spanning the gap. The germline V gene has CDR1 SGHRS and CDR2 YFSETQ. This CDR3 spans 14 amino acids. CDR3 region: CASSYSGLTDTQYF. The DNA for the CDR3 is TGCGCCAGCAGCTACTCGGGGCTCACAGATACGCAGTATTTT.

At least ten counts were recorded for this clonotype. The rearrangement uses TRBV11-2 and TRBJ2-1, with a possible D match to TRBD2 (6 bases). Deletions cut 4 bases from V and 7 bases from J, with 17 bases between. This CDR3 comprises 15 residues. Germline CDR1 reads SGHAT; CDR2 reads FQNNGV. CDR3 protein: CASSSPAGKGNEQFF. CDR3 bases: TGTGCCAGCAGCTCGCCTGCGGGAAAAGGGAATGAGCAGTTCTTC.

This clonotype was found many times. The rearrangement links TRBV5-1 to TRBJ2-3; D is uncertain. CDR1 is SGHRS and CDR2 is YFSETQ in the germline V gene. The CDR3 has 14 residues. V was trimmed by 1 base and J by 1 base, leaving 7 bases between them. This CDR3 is CASSLTVGTDTQYF. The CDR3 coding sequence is TGCGCCAGCAGCTTGACAGTAGGCACAGATACGCAGTATTTT.

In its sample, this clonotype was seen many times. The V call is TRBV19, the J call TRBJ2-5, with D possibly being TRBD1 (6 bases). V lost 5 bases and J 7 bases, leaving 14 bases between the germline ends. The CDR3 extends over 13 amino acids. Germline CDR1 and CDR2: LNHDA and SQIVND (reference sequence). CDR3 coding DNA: TGTGCCAGTAGTGCGCAGGGGAAGGCGACCCAGTACTTC. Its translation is CASSAQGKATQYF.

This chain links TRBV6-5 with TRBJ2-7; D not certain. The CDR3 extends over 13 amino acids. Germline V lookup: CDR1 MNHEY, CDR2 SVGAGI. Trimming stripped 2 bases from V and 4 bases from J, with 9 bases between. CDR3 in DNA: TGTGCCAGCAGTTACGGGTTTTCGTACGAGCAGTACTTC. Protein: CASSYGFSYEQYF.

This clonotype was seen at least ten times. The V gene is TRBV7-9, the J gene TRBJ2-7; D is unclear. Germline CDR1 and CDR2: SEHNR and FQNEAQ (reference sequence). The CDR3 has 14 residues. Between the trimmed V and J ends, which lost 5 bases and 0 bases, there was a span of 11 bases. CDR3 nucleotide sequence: TGTGCCAGCAGCGCCGACACGAGCTCCTACGAGCAGTACGTC. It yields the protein CASSADTSSYEQYV.